The T cell receptor beta chain under discussion was sequenced for a study of T cell responses to AZD1222 COVID-19 vaccine. The overall study: Second-dose intervals near 4 or 12 weeks were combined.

A remark on this clone: Its antigen is not identified.

The assay was immunoSEQ multiplex PCR, and TCRdb's table has in-frame clones only and misses some. The data show 100,000 or so clones, with about 80% seen just once and 5% held by the top ten. Trimming removed 4 bases from V and 0 bases from J, with 10 bases in between. Germline CDR1 SGHDT, CDR2 YYEEEE. The CDR3 is 14 amino acids. Notes on the study in general: Spike-specific TCR breadth and depth grew following two AZD1222 doses. Scientists sampled the repertoires only once the peak T cell response had passed.

This TCR derives from an adult in good health. This specimen was peripheral blood, taken on day 0 of AZD1222 vaccination. The V call is TRBV5-6, the J call TRBJ1-1; no clear D gene. The CDR3: CASSPTVLNTEAFF. The CDR3 nucleotides are TGTGCCAGCAGCCCCACAGTGTTGAACACTGAAGCTTTCTTT.